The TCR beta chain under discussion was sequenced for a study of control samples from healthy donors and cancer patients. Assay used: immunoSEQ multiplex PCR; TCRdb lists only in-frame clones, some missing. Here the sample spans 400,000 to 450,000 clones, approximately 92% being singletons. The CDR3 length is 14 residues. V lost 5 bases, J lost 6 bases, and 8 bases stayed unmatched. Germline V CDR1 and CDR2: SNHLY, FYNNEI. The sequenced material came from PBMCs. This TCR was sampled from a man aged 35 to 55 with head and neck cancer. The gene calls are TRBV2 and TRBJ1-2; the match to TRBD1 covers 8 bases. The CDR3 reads CASSTQGQGDGYTF. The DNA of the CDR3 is TGTGCCAGCAGTACCCAAGGACAGGGAGATGGCTACACCTTC. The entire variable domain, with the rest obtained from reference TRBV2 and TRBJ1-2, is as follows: EPEVTQTPSHQVTQMGQEVILRCVPISNHLYFYWYRQILGQKVEFLVSFYNNEISEKSEIFDDQFSVERPDGSNFTLKIRSTKLEDSAMYFCASSTQGQGDGYTFGSGTRLTVV.